This T cell receptor beta chain stems from a study of technical replicates of blood from several donors. The table came from immunoSEQ multiplex PCR; TCRdb's copy has only in-frame clones and leaves some out. The table has about 74,000 clones, about 95% seen once. Sequenced input: T cells isolated from PBMCs. The clonotype was recovered from a human donor in good health.

CDR3 coding DNA: TGTGCCAGCAGTAGCGGTGGCTCCTACGAGCAGTACTTC. Translated, it gives CASSSGGSYEQYF. This sequence joins TRBV27 and TRBJ2-7; D is possibly TRBD2 (5 bases). V was shortened by 5 bases and J by 0 bases, with 8 bases between the two germline ends. Germline CDR1 reads MNHEY; CDR2 reads SMNVEV (reference sequence). This CDR3 has 13 residues.